Listed below are T cell receptor beta chains from one sample, sequenced in a study of blood T cell repertoires in COVID-19. Sequenced by immunoSEQ multiplex PCR; TCRdb stores in-frame clones only, minus some. This sample has under 200,000 clones, with about 90% found just once. Sequenced sample: PBMCs or T cells enriched from blood (not recorded which). These TCRs come from a woman between 50 and 59 years old who had recovered from COVID-19. Both conserved end residues are part of each CDR3. D genes are given only for firm matches. Expanded clones are given a class, and other clones once, few, many or no size at all.

d_gene: .
v_gene: TRBV11-3
len: 14
j_gene: TRBJ2-7
abundance: .
CDR3aa: CASSLAAQGYEQYF
CDR3nt: TGTGCCAGCAGCCTAGCGGCACAGGGATACGAGCAGTACTTC

d_gene: .
v_gene: TRBV29-1
len: 13
j_gene: TRBJ2-2
abundance: few
CDR3aa: CSVVLGNTGELFF
CDR3nt: TGCAGCGTTGTCCTCGGGAACACCGGGGAGCTGTTTTTT

d_gene: TRBD1
v_gene: TRBV29-1
len: 13
j_gene: TRBJ1-2
abundance: .
CDR3aa: CSVPDRVHYGYTF
CDR3nt: TGCAGCGTTCCGGACAGGGTGCACTATGGCTACACCTTC

d_gene: TRBD2
v_gene: TRBV18
len: 16
j_gene: TRBJ2-1
abundance: few
CDR3aa: CASSFLAGAYANEQFF
CDR3nt: TGTGCCAGCTCATTTCTAGCGGGAGCCTATGCGAATGAGCAGTTCTTC

d_gene: .
v_gene: TRBV30
len: 13
j_gene: TRBJ1-5
abundance: .
CDR3aa: CAWSVGAEQPQHF
CDR3nt: TGTGCCTGGAGTGTGGGGGCTGAACAGCCCCAGCATTTT

d_gene: TRBD1
v_gene: TRBV20-1
len: 16
j_gene: TRBJ1-6
abundance: .
CDR3aa: CSASRGQVLYNSPLHF
CDR3nt: TGCAGTGCTAGTCGGGGACAGGTCCTATATAATTCACCCCTCCACTTT

d_gene: TRBD1
v_gene: TRBV14
len: 13
j_gene: TRBJ1-2
abundance: .
CDR3aa: CASSQTGNYGYTF
CDR3nt: TGTGCCAGCAGCCAGACAGGGAACTATGGCTACACCTTC

d_gene: TRBD1
v_gene: TRBV27
len: 14
j_gene: TRBJ1-1
abundance: .
CDR3aa: CASRLQGARTEAFF
CDR3nt: TGTGCCAGCAGACTCCAGGGGGCTCGGACTGAAGCTTTCTTT

d_gene: TRBD1
v_gene: TRBV5-4
len: 15
j_gene: TRBJ1-6
abundance: .
CDR3aa: CASSLDQGASSPLHF
CDR3nt: TGTGCCAGCAGCTTGGATCAGGGGGCGAGCTCACCCCTCCACTTT

d_gene: TRBD2
v_gene: TRBV7-2
len: 14
j_gene: TRBJ2-7
abundance: .
CDR3aa: CASSPGLARNEQYF
CDR3nt: TGTGCCAGCAGCCCTGGACTAGCGAGGAACGAGCAGTACTTC

d_gene: TRBD1
v_gene: TRBV7-9
len: 14
j_gene: TRBJ1-1
abundance: .
CDR3aa: CASSLRDSNTEAFF
CDR3nt: TGTGCCAGCAGCCTGCGGGACAGCAACACTGAAGCTTTCTTT

d_gene: .
v_gene: TRBV18
len: 13
j_gene: TRBJ1-1
abundance: .
CDR3aa: CASSPDRFTEAFF
CDR3nt: TGTGCCAGCTCACCAGACAGGTTCACTGAAGCTTTCTTT

d_gene: .
v_gene: TRBV11-2
len: 14
j_gene: TRBJ2-5
abundance: .
CDR3aa: CASSTTLVSETQYF
CDR3nt: TGTGCCAGCAGCACAACACTAGTTTCGGAGACCCAGTACTTC

d_gene: .
v_gene: TRBV11-2
len: 16
j_gene: TRBJ2-2
abundance: .
CDR3aa: CASSRRTVSNTGELFF
CDR3nt: TGTGCCAGCAGCCGACGGACAGTATCCAACACCGGGGAGCTGTTTTTT

d_gene: .
v_gene: TRBV19
len: 12
j_gene: TRBJ2-1
abundance: .
CDR3aa: CASRTGQNEQFF
CDR3nt: TGTGCCAGTAGAACGGGACAAAATGAGCAGTTCTTC

d_gene: .
v_gene: TRBV5-6
len: 15
j_gene: TRBJ1-1
abundance: .
CDR3aa: CASSLEGQNRPEAFF
CDR3nt: TGTGCCAGCAGCTTGGAGGGGCAGAATAGGCCTGAAGCTTTCTTT

d_gene: TRBD2
v_gene: TRBV3-1/TRBV3-2
len: 14
j_gene: TRBJ2-1
abundance: .
CDR3aa: CASSKREGRGEQFF
CDR3nt: TGTGCCAGCAGCAAGCGGGAGGGCCGGGGGGAGCAGTTCTTC

d_gene: .
v_gene: TRBV3-1/TRBV3-2
len: 13
j_gene: TRBJ1-1
abundance: .
CDR3aa: CASRLNPGSEAFF
CDR3nt: TGTGCCAGCAGACTAAACCCGGGATCTGAAGCTTTCTTT

d_gene: .
v_gene: TRBV19
len: 14
j_gene: TRBJ2-1
abundance: few
CDR3aa: CASKMLEGAPEQFF
CDR3nt: TGTGCCAGTAAAATGTTGGAGGGGGCGCCTGAGCAGTTCTTC

d_gene: .
v_gene: TRBV10-2
len: 14
j_gene: TRBJ1-6
abundance: .
CDR3aa: CASSDGVSGSPLHF
CDR3nt: TGCGCCAGCAGTGACGGAGTATCGGGTTCACCCCTCCACTTT

d_gene: .
v_gene: TRBV29-1
len: 14
j_gene: TRBJ1-2
abundance: few
CDR3aa: CSAGLTGVNYGYTF
CDR3nt: TGCAGCGCCGGATTGACGGGAGTAAACTATGGCTACACCTTC

d_gene: TRBD1
v_gene: TRBV11-2
len: 14
j_gene: TRBJ2-7
abundance: .
CDR3aa: CASNFLGGPYEQYF
CDR3nt: TGTGCCAGCAACTTCCTAGGGGGCCCCTACGAGCAGTACTTC

d_gene: TRBD1
v_gene: TRBV7-9
len: 15
j_gene: TRBJ1-2
abundance: .
CDR3aa: CASTRTSGQGASYTF
CDR3nt: TGTGCCAGCACCCGGACTTCGGGACAGGGGGCGAGCTACACCTTC

d_gene: .
v_gene: TRBV28
len: 13
j_gene: TRBJ2-1
abundance: .
CDR3aa: CASSLNAGREQFF
CDR3nt: TGTGCCAGCAGTTTGAACGCGGGAAGAGAGCAGTTCTTC

d_gene: .
v_gene: TRBV6-2/TRBV6-3
len: 17
j_gene: TRBJ2-6
abundance: .
CDR3aa: CASSYWSGDSGANVLTF
CDR3nt: TGTGCCAGCAGTTACTGGTCCGGAGACTCTGGGGCCAACGTCCTGACTTTC

d_gene: TRBD2
v_gene: TRBV19
len: 13
j_gene: TRBJ2-1
abundance: once
CDR3aa: CASRSAGTSNPFF
CDR3nt: TGTGCCAGTAGGTCCGCCGGGACTAGTAATCCGTTCTTC

d_gene: TRBD1
v_gene: TRBV19
len: 13
j_gene: TRBJ1-4
abundance: .
CDR3aa: CASTGQLNEKLFF
CDR3nt: TGTGCCAGTACGGGACAGCTTAATGAAAAACTGTTTTTT

d_gene: .
v_gene: TRBV19
len: 17
j_gene: TRBJ1-1
abundance: .
CDR3aa: CASSTIAGRGVNTEAFF
CDR3nt: TGTGCCAGTAGTACGATTGCAGGGCGGGGAGTGAACACTGAAGCTTTCTTT

d_gene: .
v_gene: TRBV5-6
len: 13
j_gene: TRBJ2-7
abundance: .
CDR3aa: CASSAVGAYEQYF
CDR3nt: TGTGCCAGCAGCGCCGTGGGAGCCTACGAGCAGTACTTC

d_gene: TRBD1
v_gene: TRBV2
len: 14
j_gene: TRBJ1-1
abundance: .
CDR3aa: CASSVQGRNTEAFF
CDR3nt: TGTGCCAGCAGCGTACAGGGGAGGAACACTGAAGCTTTCTTT

d_gene: TRBD2
v_gene: TRBV19
len: 15
j_gene: TRBJ2-3
abundance: .
CDR3aa: CASSIQGGGTDTQYF
CDR3nt: TGTGCCAGTAGTATTCAGGGAGGGGGCACAGATACGCAGTATTTT

d_gene: .
v_gene: TRBV20-1
len: 14
j_gene: TRBJ1-1
abundance: .
CDR3aa: CSASRGQQNTEAFF
CDR3nt: TGCAGTGCTAGTCGAGGGCAGCAGAACACTGAAGCTTTCTTT

d_gene: TRBD1
v_gene: TRBV7-2
len: 15
j_gene: TRBJ2-3
abundance: .
CDR3aa: CASSYRQGAMDTQYF
CDR3nt: TGTGCCAGCAGTTACCGACAGGGGGCAATGGATACGCAGTATTTT

d_gene: .
v_gene: TRBV5-6
len: 16
j_gene: TRBJ1-1
abundance: .
CDR3aa: CASSLDRGTINTEAFF
CDR3nt: TGTGCCAGCAGCTTGGATCGTGGGACAATTAACACTGAAGCTTTCTTT

d_gene: .
v_gene: TRBV19
len: 14
j_gene: TRBJ2-3
abundance: .
CDR3aa: CASRVSVSTDTQYF
CDR3nt: TGTGCCAGTAGGGTTTCGGTTTCCACAGATACGCAGTATTTT

d_gene: .
v_gene: TRBV5-4
len: 16
j_gene: TRBJ2-4
abundance: .
CDR3aa: CASSLGGVLAKNIQYF
CDR3nt: TGTGCCAGCAGCTTGGGCGGTGTCCTAGCCAAAAACATTCAGTACTTC

d_gene: TRBD2
v_gene: TRBV18
len: 15
j_gene: TRBJ2-1
abundance: .
CDR3aa: CASSPGTRANNEQFF
CDR3nt: TGTGCCAGCTCACCCGGGACTAGGGCAAACAATGAGCAGTTCTTC

d_gene: TRBD1
v_gene: TRBV6-2/TRBV6-3
len: 12
j_gene: TRBJ2-7
abundance: .
CDR3aa: CASSDRVQRQYF
CDR3nt: TGTGCCAGCAGTGACAGGGTCCAGAGGCAGTACTTC

d_gene: .
v_gene: TRBV7-9
len: 14
j_gene: TRBJ2-3
abundance: .
CDR3aa: CASSRSSGTDTQYF
CDR3nt: TGTGCCAGCAGCCGCTCTAGCGGCACAGATACGCAGTATTTT

d_gene: .
v_gene: TRBV2
len: 14
j_gene: TRBJ1-5
abundance: .
CDR3aa: CASSEGGSVQPQHF
CDR3nt: TGTGCCAGCAGTGAGGGGGGGTCGGTTCAGCCCCAGCATTTT

d_gene: TRBD1
v_gene: TRBV5-1
len: 15
j_gene: TRBJ2-7
abundance: .
CDR3aa: CASSLGAGGIYEQYF
CDR3nt: TGCGCCAGCAGCTTGGGGGCAGGGGGCATCTACGAGCAGTACTTC

d_gene: .
v_gene: TRBV7-9
len: 15
j_gene: TRBJ2-1
abundance: few
CDR3aa: CASSFHSGDYNEQFF
CDR3nt: TGTGCCAGCAGCTTTCACAGCGGAGATTACAATGAGCAGTTCTTC

d_gene: .
v_gene: TRBV7-9
len: 13
j_gene: TRBJ2-5
abundance: .
CDR3aa: CASSLMSGETQYF
CDR3nt: TGTGCCAGCAGCTTAATGTCAGGGGAGACCCAGTACTTC

d_gene: .
v_gene: TRBV11-3
len: 13
j_gene: TRBJ1-4
abundance: .
CDR3aa: CASSLDLHEKLFF
CDR3nt: TGTGCCAGCAGCTTAGATCTCCATGAAAAACTGTTTTTT

d_gene: .
v_gene: TRBV7-8
len: 16
j_gene: TRBJ1-1
abundance: .
CDR3aa: CASSLTGKVKNTEAFF
CDR3nt: TGTGCCAGCAGCCTAACAGGGAAGGTTAAGAACACTGAAGCTTTCTTT

d_gene: .
v_gene: TRBV5-1
len: 16
j_gene: TRBJ1-3
abundance: .
CDR3aa: CASSLATTSSGNTIYF
CDR3nt: TGCGCCAGCAGCTTGGCCACAACCTCCTCTGGAAACACCATATATTTT

d_gene: .
v_gene: TRBV24-1
len: 14
j_gene: TRBJ2-1
abundance: .
CDR3aa: CATSDLRGGNEQFF
CDR3nt: TGTGCCACCAGTGATTTAAGGGGAGGTAATGAGCAGTTCTTC

d_gene: .
v_gene: TRBV21-1
len: 13
j_gene: TRBJ1-1
abundance: few
CDR3aa: CASSGARDTEAFF
CDR3nt: TGTGCCAGCAGTGGTGCGAGAGACACTGAAGCTTTCTTT

d_gene: .
v_gene: TRBV28
len: 14
j_gene: TRBJ2-1
abundance: .
CDR3aa: CASRPDGSNNEQFF
CDR3nt: TGTGCCAGCCGCCCTGACGGGAGTAACAATGAGCAGTTCTTC